This record looks at one TCR beta chain sequence and its context. Its antigen is not known. The CDR3 consists of 14 residues. Germline CDR1 is SGHRS and CDR2 is YFSETQ. V lost 4 bases, J lost 3 bases, and 13 bases lay in between. The sample belongs to a study of CD8 T cells in Susac syndrome. In the study overall: At the time of blood draw, patients with Susac syndrome were therapy-naive, receiving corticosteroids, or receiving intravenous immunoglobulin alone. Findings and limits, study-wide: The study recognized that the number of individuals in its TCR sequencing and HLA analysis was relatively small.

Reverse transcription of about 0.5 to 1 ug RNA used random hexamers. Amplification of TCR beta CDR3 spanned 54 Vbeta and 13 Jbeta via immunoSEQ multiplex PCR. TCRdb re-analysed the immunoSEQ multiplex PCR reads in MiXCR, keeping a single row per CDR3 protein. The repertoire holds about 150,000 distinct CDR3 sequences, with under 97% as singletons. The diagnostic criteria for definite or probable disease, as recently defined, were met by the patients with Susac syndrome. This TCR derives from a human donor with Susac syndrome. V is TRBV5-1 and J is TRBJ2-5; D assignment may be TRBD1 or TRBD2 (5 bases each). Material for sequencing was CD4+ T cells from PBMCs. The CDR3 DNA follows: TGCGCCAGCAGCCTGACCGGGACCGAAGAGACCCAGTACTTC. It specifies CASSLTGTEETQYF.